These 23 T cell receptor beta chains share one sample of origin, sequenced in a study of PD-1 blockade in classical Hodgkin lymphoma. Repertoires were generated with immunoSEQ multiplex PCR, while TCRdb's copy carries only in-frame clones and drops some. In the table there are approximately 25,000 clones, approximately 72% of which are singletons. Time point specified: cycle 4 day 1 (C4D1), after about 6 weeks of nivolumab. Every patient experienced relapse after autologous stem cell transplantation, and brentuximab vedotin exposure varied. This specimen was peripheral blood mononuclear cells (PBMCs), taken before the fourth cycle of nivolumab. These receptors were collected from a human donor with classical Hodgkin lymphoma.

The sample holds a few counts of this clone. CDR3 DNA sequence: TGTGCCAGCAGTGCGGACAGTCTGGGAGAGACCCAGTACTTC. It specifies CASSADSLGETQYF. This chain connects TRBV9 to TRBJ2-5; a possible D gene is TRBD1 (6 bases). Deletions cut 5 bases from V and 4 bases from J, with 15 bases between. This CDR3 has 14 amino acids. Germline V gene sequence: CDR1 SGDLS, CDR2 YYNGEE.

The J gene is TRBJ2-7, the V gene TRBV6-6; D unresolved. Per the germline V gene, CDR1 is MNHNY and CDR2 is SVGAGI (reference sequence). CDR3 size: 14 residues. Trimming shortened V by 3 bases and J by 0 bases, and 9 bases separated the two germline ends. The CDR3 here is CASSYGSSSYEQYF. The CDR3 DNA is TGTGCCAGCAGTTATGGCAGTAGCTCCTACGAGCAGTACTTC.

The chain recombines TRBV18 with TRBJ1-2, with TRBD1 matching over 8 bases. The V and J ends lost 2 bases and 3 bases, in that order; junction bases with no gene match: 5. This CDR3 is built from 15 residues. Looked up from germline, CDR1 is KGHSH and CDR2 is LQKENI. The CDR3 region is CASSPSHRGDYGYTF. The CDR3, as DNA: TGTGCCAGCTCACCAAGTCACAGGGGGGACTATGGCTACACCTTC.

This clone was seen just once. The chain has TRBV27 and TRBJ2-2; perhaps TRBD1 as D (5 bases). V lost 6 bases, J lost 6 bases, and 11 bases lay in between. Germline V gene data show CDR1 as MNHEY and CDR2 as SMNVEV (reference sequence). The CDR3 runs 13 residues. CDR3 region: CASSPMGPGELFF. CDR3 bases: TGTGCCAGCAGCCCCATGGGGCCCGGGGAGCTGTTTTTT.

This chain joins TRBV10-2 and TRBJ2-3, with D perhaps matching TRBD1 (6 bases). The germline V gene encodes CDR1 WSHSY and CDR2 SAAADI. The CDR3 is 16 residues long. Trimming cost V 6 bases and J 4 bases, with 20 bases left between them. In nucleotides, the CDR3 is TGCGCCAGCAGCTCAAACCAGGGGTGGGACGCAGATACGCAGTATTTT. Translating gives CASSSNQGWDADTQYF.

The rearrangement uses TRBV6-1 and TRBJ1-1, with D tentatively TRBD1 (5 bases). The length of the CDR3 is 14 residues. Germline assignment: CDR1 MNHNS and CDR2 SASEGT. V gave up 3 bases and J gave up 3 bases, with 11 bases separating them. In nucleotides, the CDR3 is TGTGCCAGCAGTGACTTGGGCAGGGACACTGAAGCTTTCTTT. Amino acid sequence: CASSDLGRDTEAFF.

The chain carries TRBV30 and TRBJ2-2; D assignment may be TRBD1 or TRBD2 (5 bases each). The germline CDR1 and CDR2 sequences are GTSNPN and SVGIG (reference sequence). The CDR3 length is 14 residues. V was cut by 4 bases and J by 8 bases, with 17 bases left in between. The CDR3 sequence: CAWNQGTNRGELFF. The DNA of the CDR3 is TGTGCCTGGAACCAAGGGACCAACCGAGGGGAGCTGTTTTTT.

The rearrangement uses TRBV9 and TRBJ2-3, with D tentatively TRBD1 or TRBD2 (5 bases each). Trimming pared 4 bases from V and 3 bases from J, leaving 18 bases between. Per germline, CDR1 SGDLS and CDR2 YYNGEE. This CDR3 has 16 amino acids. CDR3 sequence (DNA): TGTGCCAGCAGCCCTCGGTGGGGAGAGGGGACAGATACGCAGTATTTT. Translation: CASSPRWGEGTDTQYF.

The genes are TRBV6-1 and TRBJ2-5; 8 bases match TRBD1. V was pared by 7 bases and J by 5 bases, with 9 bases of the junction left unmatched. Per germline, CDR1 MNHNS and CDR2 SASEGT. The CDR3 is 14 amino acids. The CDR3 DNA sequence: TGTGCCAGCACTTCAGGGGGCGCTGGGGAGACCCAGTACTTC. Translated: CASTSGGAGETQYF.

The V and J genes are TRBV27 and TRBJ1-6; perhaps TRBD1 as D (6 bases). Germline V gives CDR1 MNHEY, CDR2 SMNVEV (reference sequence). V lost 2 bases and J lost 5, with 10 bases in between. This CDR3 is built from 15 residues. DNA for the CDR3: TGTGCCAGCAGTTTAGGGGGCGTCCATAATTCACCCCTCCACTTT. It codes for CASSLGGVHNSPLHF.

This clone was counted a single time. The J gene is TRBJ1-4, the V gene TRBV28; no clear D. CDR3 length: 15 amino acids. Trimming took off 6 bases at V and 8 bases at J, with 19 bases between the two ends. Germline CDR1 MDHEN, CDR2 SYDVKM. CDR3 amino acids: CASRSFESLGEKLFF. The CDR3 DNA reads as TGTGCCAGCAGGTCCTTCGAATCGCTAGGGGAAAAACTGTTTTTT.

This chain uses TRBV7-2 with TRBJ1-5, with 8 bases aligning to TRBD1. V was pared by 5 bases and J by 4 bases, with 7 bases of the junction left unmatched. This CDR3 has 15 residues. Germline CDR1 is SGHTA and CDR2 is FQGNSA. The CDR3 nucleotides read TGTGCCAGCAGCGGACAGGGAGGAGCGAATCAGCCCCAGCATTTT. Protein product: CASSGQGGANQPQHF.

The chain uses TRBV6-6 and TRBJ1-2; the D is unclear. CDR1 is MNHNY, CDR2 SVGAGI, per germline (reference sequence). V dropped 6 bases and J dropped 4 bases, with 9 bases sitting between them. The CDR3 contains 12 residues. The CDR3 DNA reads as TGTGCCAGCAGGCCCTCGGGCTATGGCTACACCTTC. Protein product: CASRPSGYGYTF.

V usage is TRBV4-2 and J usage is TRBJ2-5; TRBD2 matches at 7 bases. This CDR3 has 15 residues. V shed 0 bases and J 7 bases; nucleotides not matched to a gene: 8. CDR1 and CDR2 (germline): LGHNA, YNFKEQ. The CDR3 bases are TGTGCCAGCAGCCAAGATCCCGGGGGGAGGGGGACCCAGTACTTC. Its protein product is CASSQDPGGRGTQYF.

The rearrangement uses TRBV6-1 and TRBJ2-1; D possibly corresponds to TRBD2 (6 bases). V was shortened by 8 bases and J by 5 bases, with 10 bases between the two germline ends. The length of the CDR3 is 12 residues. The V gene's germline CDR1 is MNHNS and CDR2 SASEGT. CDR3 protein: CASEDYNNEQFF. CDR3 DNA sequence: TGTGCCAGCGAGGACTACAACAATGAGCAGTTCTTC.

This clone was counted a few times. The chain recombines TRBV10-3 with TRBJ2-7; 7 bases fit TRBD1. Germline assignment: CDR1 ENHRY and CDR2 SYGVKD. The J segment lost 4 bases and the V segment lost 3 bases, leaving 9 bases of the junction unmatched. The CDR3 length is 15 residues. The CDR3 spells CAISDLPGTAYEQYF. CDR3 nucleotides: TGTGCCATCAGTGATCTCCCCGGGACAGCTTACGAGCAGTACTTC.

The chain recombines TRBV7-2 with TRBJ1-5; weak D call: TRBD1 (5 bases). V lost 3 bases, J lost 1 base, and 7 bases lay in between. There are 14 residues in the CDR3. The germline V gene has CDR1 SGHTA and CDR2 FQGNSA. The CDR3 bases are TGTGCCAGCAGCTTTCAGGGAAGCAATCAGCCCCAGCATTTT. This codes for CASSFQGSNQPQHF. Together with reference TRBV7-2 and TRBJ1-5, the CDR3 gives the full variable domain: GAGVSQSPSNKVTEKGKDVELRCDPISGHTALYWYRQSLGQGLEFLIYFQGNSAPDKSGLPSDRFSAERTGGSVSTLTIQRTQQEDSAVYLCASSFQGSNQPQHFGDGTRLSIL.

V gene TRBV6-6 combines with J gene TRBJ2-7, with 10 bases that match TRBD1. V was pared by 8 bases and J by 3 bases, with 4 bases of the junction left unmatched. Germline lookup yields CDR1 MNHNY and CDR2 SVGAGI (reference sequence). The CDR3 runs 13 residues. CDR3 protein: CASQRTGGYEQYF. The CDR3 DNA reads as TGTGCCAGCCAACGGACAGGGGGCTACGAGCAGTACTTC.

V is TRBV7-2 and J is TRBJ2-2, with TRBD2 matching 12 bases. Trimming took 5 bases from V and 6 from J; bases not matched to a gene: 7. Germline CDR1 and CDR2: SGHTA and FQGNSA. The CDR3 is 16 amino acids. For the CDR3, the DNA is TGTGCCAGCAGCCCTCTAGCGGGAGGGCGGGCCGGGGAGCTGTTTTTT. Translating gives CASSPLAGGRAGELFF. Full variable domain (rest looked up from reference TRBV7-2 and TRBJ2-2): GAGVSQSPSNKVTEKGKDVELRCDPISGHTALYWYRQSLGQGLEFLIYFQGNSAPDKSGLPSDRFSAERTGGSVSTLTIQRTQQEDSAVYLCASSPLAGGRAGELFFGEGSRLTVL.

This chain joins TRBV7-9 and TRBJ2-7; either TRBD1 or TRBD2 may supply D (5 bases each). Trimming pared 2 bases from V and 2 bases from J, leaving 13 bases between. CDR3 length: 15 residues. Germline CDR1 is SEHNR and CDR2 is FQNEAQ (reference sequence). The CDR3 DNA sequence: TGTGCCAGCAGCTTAAGCCCCGGGGACGCCTACGAGCAGTACTTC. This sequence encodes CASSLSPGDAYEQYF.

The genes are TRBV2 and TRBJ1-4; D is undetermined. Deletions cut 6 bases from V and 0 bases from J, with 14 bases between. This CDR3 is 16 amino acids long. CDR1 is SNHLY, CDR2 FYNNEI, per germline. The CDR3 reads CASRGRTAATNEKLFF. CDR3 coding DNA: TGTGCCAGCAGGGGCAGGACCGCCGCAACTAATGAAAAACTGTTTTTT.

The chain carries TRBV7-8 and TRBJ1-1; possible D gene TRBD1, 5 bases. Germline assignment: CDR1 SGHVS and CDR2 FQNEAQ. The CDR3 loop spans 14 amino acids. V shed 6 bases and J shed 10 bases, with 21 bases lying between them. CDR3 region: CASRNGQTIGVAFF. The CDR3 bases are TGTGCCAGCAGAAATGGACAAACGATAGGGGTAGCTTTCTTT. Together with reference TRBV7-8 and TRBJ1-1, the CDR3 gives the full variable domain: GAGVSQSPRYKVAKRGQDVALRCDPISGHVSLFWYQQALGQGPEFLTYFQNEAQLDKSGLPSDRFFAERPEGSVSTLKIQRTQQEDSAVYLCASRNGQTIGVAFFGQGTRLTVV.

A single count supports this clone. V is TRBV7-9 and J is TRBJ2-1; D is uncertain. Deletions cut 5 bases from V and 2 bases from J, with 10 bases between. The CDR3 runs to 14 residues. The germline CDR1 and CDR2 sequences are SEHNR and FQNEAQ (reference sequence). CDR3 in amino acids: CASSPTLPYNEQFF. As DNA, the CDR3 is TGTGCCAGCAGCCCTACCTTACCCTACAATGAGCAGTTCTTC.